There are a few counts of the clone carrying this T cell receptor (beta chain). Its antigen is as yet unknown. These data belong to a study of HIV-infected patients and healthy controls. All unsorted peripheral T cells were captured because whole blood was used without fractionation. CDR1 and CDR2 (germline): PRHDT, FYEKMQ (reference sequence). The length of the CDR3 is 14 residues. The V and J ends lost 2 bases and 4 bases respectively, with 9 bases between them. Study outcomes and limitations: In healthy controls, MAIT alpha CDR3s were common; in HIV+ repertoires, severely depleted. HIV-infected repertoires had significantly higher mean Gini indices than controls, possibly reflecting oligoclonality.

cDNA was made from about 480 ng RNA using alpha and beta constant primers. Separate chain-specific third strand synthesis with multiplexing indices produced the alpha and beta libraries. The library got P5 and P7 elements plus a second index, then an approximately 22-cycle PCR. Via MiXCR, TCRdb re-called the 5' RACE reads, giving one row per CDR3 protein. The sample lists 8,000 to 10,000 distinct CDR3 sequences; 7.3% were seen once. The TCR comes from an adult with HIV infection. The rearrangement joins TRBV13 to TRBJ2-4; D assignment may be TRBD1 or TRBD2 (5 bases each). The starting material was blood, obtained before antiretroviral therapy. This CDR3 is CASSLPREKNIQYF. For the CDR3, the DNA is TGTGCCAGCAGCTTACCCAGGGAGAAAAACATTCAGTACTTC.